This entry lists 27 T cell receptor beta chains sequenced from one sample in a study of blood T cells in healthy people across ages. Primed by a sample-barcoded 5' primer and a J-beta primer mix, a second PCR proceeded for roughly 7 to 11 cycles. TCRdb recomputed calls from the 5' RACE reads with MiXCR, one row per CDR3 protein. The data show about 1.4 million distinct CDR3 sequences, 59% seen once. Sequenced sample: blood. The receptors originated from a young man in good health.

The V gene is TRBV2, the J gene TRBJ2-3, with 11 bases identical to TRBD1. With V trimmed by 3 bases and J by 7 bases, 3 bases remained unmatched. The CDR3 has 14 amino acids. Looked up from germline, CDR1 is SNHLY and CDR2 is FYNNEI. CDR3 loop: CASSDGQGAYTQYF. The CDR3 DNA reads TGTGCCAGCAGTGACGGACAGGGGGCATATACGCAGTATTTT.

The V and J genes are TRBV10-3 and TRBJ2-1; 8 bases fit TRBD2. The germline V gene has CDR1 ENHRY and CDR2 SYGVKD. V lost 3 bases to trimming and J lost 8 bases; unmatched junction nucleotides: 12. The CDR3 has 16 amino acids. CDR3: CAISEGSGSEADEQFF. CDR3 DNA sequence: TGTGCCATCAGTGAAGGGAGCGGGAGCGAGGCCGATGAGCAGTTCTTC.

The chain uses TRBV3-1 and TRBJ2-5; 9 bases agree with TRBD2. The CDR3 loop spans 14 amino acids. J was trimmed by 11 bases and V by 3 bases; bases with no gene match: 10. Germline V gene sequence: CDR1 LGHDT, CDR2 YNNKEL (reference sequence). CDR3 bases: TGTGCCAGCAGCCACCCAGCGGGGGGAAATGAGCAGTACTTC. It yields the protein CASSHPAGGNEQYF.

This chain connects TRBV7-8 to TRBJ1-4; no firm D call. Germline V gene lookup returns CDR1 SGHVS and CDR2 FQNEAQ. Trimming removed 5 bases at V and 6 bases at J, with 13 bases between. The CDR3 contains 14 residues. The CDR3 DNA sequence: TGTGCCAGCAGCCTGGGAGCTTATGATGAAAAACTGTTTTTT. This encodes CASSLGAYDEKLFF.

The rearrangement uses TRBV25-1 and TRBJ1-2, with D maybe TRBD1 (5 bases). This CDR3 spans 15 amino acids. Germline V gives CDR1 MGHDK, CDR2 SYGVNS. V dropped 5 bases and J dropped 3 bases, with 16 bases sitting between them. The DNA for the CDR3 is TGTGCCAGCAGTTACTCCGGTAGGGGACACTATGGCTACACCTTC. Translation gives CASSYSGRGHYGYTF.

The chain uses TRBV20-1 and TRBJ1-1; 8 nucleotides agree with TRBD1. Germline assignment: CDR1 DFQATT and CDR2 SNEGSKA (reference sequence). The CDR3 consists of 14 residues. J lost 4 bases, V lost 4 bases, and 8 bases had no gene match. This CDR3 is CSATRGQGGTEAFF. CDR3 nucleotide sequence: TGCAGTGCTACCCGTGGACAGGGAGGCACTGAAGCTTTCTTT.

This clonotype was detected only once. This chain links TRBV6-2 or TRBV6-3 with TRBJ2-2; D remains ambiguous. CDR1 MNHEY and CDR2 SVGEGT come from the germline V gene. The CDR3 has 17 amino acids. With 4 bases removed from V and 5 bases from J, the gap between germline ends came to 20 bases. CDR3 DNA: TGTGCCAGCAGTTTTCAGACGGGTGTCTTTAGGACCGGGGAGCTGTTTTTT. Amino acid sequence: CASSFQTGVFRTGELFF.

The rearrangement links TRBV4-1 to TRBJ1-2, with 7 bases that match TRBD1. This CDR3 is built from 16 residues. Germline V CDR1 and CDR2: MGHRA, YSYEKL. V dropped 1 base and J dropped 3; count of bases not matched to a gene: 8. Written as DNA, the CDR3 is TGCGCCAGCAGCCAAGTAGGGACAGCAGTCTACTATGGCTACACCTTC. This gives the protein CASSQVGTAVYYGYTF.

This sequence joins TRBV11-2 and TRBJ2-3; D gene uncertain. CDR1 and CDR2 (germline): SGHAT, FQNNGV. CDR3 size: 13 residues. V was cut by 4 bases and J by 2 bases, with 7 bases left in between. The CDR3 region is CASSSAITDTQYF. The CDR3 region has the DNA TGTGCCAGCAGCTCCGCCATCACAGATACGCAGTATTTT.

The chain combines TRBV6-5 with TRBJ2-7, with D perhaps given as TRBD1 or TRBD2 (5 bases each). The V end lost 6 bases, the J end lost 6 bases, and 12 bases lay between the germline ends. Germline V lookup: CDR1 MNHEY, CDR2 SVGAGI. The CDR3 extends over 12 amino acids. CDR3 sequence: CASSRDLSEQYF. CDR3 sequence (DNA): TGTGCCAGCAGCCGGGACCTTTCCGAGCAGTACTTC.

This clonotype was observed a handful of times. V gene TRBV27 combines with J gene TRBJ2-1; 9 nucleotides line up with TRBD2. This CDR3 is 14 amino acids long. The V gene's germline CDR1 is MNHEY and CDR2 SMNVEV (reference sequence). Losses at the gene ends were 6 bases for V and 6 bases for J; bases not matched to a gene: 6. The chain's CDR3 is CASSPGLAPNEQFF. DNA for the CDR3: TGTGCCAGCAGCCCGGGACTAGCCCCCAATGAGCAGTTCTTC.

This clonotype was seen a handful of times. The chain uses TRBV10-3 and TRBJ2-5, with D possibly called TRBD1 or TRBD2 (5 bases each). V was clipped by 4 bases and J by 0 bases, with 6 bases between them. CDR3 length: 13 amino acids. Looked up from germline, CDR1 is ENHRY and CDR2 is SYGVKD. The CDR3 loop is CAISGGDQETQYF. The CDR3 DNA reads TGTGCCATCAGTGGAGGGGACCAAGAGACCCAGTACTTC.

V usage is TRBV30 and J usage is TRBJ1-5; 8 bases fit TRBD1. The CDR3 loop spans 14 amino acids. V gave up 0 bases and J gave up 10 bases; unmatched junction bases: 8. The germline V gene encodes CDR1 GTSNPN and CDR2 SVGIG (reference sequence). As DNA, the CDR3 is TGTGCCTGGAGTGTAGGACAGGGTTGGTCCCCCCAGCATTTT. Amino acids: CAWSVGQGWSPQHF. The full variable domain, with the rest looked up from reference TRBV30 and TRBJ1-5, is SQTIHQWPATLVQPVGSPLSLECTVEGTSNPNLYWYRQAAGRGLQLLFYSVGIGQISSEVPQNLSASRPQDRQFILSSKKLLLSDSGFYLCAWSVGQGWSPQHFGDGTRLSIL.

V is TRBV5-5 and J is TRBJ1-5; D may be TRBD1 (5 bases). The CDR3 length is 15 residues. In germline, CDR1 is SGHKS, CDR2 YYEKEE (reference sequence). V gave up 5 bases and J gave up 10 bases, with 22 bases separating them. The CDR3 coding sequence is TGTGCCAGCAGTAGGGACGGTAGGTCTCGATTACCCCAGCATTTT. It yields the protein CASSRDGRSRLPQHF.

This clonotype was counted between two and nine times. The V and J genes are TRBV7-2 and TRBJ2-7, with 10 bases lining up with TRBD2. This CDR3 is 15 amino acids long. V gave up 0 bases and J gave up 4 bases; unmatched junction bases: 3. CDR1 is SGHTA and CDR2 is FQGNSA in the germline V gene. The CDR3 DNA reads TGTGCCAGCAGCTTAGCAGCTAGCGGGAGATACGAGCAGTACTTC. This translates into CASSLAASGRYEQYF.

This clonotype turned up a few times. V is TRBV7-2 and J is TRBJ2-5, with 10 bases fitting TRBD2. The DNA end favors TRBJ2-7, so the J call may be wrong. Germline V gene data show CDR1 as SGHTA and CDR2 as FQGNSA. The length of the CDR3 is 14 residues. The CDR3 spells CASSTTSGNHEQYF. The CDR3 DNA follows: TGTGCCAGCAGCACCACTAGCGGGAACCACGAGCAGTACTTC.

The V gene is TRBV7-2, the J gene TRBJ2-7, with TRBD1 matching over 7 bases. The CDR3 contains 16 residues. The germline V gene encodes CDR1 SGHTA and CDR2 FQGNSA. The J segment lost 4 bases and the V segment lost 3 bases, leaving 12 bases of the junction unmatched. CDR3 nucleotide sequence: TGTGCCAGCAGCTTCCCGACAGGGTTAGATATGTACGAGCAGTACTTC. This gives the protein CASSFPTGLDMYEQYF. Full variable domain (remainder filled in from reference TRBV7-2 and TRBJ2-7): GAGVSQSPSNKVTEKGKDVELRCDPISGHTALYWYRQSLGQGLEFLIYFQGNSAPDKSGLPSDRFSAERTGGSVSTLTIQRTQQEDSAVYLCASSFPTGLDMYEQYFGPGTRLTVT.

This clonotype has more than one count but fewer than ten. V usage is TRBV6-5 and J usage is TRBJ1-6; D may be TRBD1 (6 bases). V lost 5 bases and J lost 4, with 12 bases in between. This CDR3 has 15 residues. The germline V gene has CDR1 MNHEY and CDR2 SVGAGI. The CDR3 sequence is CASSLRGAYNSPLHF. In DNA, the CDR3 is TGTGCCAGCAGTCTGAGGGGGGCTTATAATTCACCCCTCCACTTT.

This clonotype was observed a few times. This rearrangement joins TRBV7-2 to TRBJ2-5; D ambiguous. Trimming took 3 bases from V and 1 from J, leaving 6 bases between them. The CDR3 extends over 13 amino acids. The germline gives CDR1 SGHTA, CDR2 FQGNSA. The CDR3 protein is CASSFPPQETQYF. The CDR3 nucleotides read TGTGCCAGCAGCTTCCCGCCCCAAGAGACCCAGTACTTC.

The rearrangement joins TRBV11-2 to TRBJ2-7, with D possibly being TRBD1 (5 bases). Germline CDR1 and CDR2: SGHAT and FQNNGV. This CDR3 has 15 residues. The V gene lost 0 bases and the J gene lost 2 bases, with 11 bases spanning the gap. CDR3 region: CASSLDLQGPYEQYF. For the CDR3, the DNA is TGTGCCAGCAGCTTAGATCTGCAGGGTCCCTACGAGCAGTACTTC. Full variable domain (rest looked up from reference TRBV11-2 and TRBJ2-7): EAGVAQSPRYKIIEKRQSVAFWCNPISGHATLYWYQQILGQGPKLLIQFQNNGVVDDSQLPKDRFSAERLKGVDSTLKIQPAKLEDSAVYLCASSLDLQGPYEQYFGPGTRLTVT.

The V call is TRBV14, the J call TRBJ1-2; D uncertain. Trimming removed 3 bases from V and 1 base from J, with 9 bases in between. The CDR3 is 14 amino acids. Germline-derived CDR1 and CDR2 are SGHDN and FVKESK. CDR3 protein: CASSQRVFNYGYTF. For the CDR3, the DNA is TGTGCCAGCAGCCAGAGGGTGTTTAACTATGGCTACACCTTC.

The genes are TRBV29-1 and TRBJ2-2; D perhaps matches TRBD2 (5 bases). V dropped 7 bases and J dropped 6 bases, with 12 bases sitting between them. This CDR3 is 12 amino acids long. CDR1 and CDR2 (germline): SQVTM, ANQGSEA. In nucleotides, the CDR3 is TGCAGCGCCGGACTTGCGCCCGGGGAGCTGTTTTTT. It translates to CSAGLAPGELFF.

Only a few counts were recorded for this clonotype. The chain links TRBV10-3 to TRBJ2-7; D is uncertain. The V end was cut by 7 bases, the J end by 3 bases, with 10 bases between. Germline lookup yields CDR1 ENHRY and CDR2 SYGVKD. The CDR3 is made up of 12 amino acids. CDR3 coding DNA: TGTGCCATCAATAACCCGAGCTACGAGCAGTACTTC. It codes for CAINNPSYEQYF.

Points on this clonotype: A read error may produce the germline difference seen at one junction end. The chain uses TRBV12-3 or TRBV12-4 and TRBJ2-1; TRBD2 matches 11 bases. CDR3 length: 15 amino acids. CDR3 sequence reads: CASSQTSGVPDEQFF. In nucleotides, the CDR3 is TGCGCCAGCAGTCAGACTAGCGGGGTTCCCGATGAGCAGTTCTTC.

The CDR3 nucleotides read TGTGCCAGCAGCACCGGTGCGGGAAACAATGAAAAACTGTTTTTT. Its protein product is CASSTGAGNNEKLFF. The V call is TRBV7-9, the J call TRBJ1-4; D unresolved. The V gene's germline CDR1 is SEHNR and CDR2 FQNEAQ (reference sequence). This CDR3 spans 15 amino acids. Trimming stripped 5 bases from V and 5 bases from J, with 15 bases between.

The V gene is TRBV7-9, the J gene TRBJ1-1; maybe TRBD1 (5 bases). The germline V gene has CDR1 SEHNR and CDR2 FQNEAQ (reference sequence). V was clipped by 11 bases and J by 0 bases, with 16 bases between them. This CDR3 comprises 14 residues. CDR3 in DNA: TGTGCCTCGGGTCCCTCAGGGCTGAACACTGAAGCTTTCTTT. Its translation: CASGPSGLNTEAFF.

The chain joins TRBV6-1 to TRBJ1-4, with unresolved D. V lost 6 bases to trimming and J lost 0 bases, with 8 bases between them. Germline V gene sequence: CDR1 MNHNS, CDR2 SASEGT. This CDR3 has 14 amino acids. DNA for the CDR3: TGTGCCAGCAGGCTGACACCAACTAATGAAAAACTGTTTTTT. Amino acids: CASRLTPTNEKLFF.